This entry lists 23 T cell receptor beta chains sequenced from one sample in a study of naive and memory T cell subsets. These receptors are not linked to any known antigen. The study's findings and limits: A few larger clonotypes appeared in naive repertoires, especially CD8, possibly memory cells re-expressing CD45RA.

Both TRBC1 and TRBC2 were covered by a beta constant-region primer of two equimolar oligonucleotides. The ligated cDNA underwent four PCR rounds using SP2 and nested alpha and beta constant-region primers. TCRdb re-called the UMI-ligation and nested PCR reads through MiXCR, storing one row per CDR3 protein. The data show about 150,000 distinct CDR3 sequences, roughly 22% seen once. Sequences were obtained from naive CD4+ T cells from blood. Receptors were obtained from a human donor in good health.

This clonotype was counted between two and nine times. The gene calls are TRBV20-1 and TRBJ2-6; D is tentatively TRBD1 or TRBD2 (5 bases each). The CDR3 is made up of 18 amino acids. The germline CDR1 and CDR2 sequences are DFQATT and SNEGSKA (reference sequence). Trimming took 1 base from V and 0 from J, leaving 16 bases between them. In DNA form, the CDR3 reads TGCAGTGCTAGAGTGAATCCGGGGACGGCCTCTGGGGCCAACGTCCTGACTTTC. The encoded protein is CSARVNPGTASGANVLTF.

This clonotype turned up a few times. The V call is TRBV19, the J call TRBJ2-7; 10 bases fit TRBD2. CDR1 and CDR2 from the germline V gene are LNHDA and SQIVND (reference sequence). J lost 3 bases, V lost 8 bases, and 7 bases had no gene match. The CDR3 length is 14 residues. The CDR3 DNA reads as TGTGCCAGTTCCAGCGGGAGGGCCGTCTACGAGCAGTACTTC. Encoded protein: CASSSGRAVYEQYF.

The chain carries TRBV6-2 or TRBV6-3 and TRBJ2-1; 14 nucleotides match TRBD2. The CDR3 consists of 19 residues. V lost 0 bases and J lost 0; bases outside the gene matches: 4. CDR1 is MNHEY and CDR2 is SVGEGT in the germline V gene. CDR3 DNA: TGTGCCAGCAGTTACTCGACTAGCGGGAGGGGTAGCTCCTACAATGAGCAGTTCTTC. This translates into CASSYSTSGRGSSYNEQFF.

This clonotype has more than one count but fewer than ten. The rearrangement joins TRBV29-1 to TRBJ1-1, with a weak D call TRBD1 (5 bases). V was pared by 4 bases and J by 0 bases, with 9 bases between. In germline, CDR1 is SQVTM, CDR2 ANQGSEA. The CDR3 spans 13 residues. CDR3 in DNA: TGCAGCGTTGGGCGACAGATGAACACTGAAGCTTTCTTT. Translation: CSVGRQMNTEAFF.

This clonotype has more than one count but fewer than ten. This sequence joins TRBV7-2 and TRBJ1-2, with 9 positions matching TRBD1. The CDR3 is 17 residues long. The V segment lost 4 bases and the J segment 4 bases; nucleotides outside the gene matches: 13. Germline CDR1 and CDR2: SGHTA and FQGNSA. The CDR3, as DNA: TGTGCCAGCAGCTCTCCCGGGACAGGGTTCGGCGGCTATGGCTACACCTTC. This sequence encodes CASSSPGTGFGGYGYTF.

The chain couples TRBV19 to TRBJ2-5, with 9 bases identical to TRBD2. CDR1 and CDR2 (germline): LNHDA, SQIVND (reference sequence). This CDR3 has 13 amino acids. V shed 6 bases and J 3 bases; nucleotides not matched to a gene: 2. The CDR3 DNA reads as TGTGCCAGTAGGCCTAGCGGGGAAGAGACCCAGTACTTC. Translation gives CASRPSGEETQYF.

The V gene is TRBV6-6, the J gene TRBJ2-2, with D perhaps being TRBD1 or TRBD2 (6 bases each). Germline CDR1 reads MNHNY; CDR2 reads SVGAGI (reference sequence). V shed 11 bases and J shed 1 base, with 14 bases lying between them. This CDR3 contains 14 residues. CDR3 bases: TGTGCCGGGCAAAGGGGGGTGAACACCGGGGAGCTGTTTTTT. Protein sequence: CAGQRGVNTGELFF.

The genes are TRBV28 and TRBJ2-7; the match to TRBD2 covers 9 bases. V lost 8 bases and J lost 7; bases outside the gene matches: 15. Per the germline V gene, CDR1 is MDHEN and CDR2 is SYDVKM. The CDR3 is 15 amino acids. Here the CDR3 DNA reads TGTGCCAGCCGGGAGAGTGGTAGCGGGAGTAGGGAGCAGTACTTC. Protein: CASRESGSGSREQYF.

CDR3: CAAAGEDTQYF. Written as DNA, the CDR3 is TGTGCCGCCGCAGGGGAAGATACGCAGTATTTT. The rearrangement links TRBV30 to TRBJ2-3; D may be TRBD1 (6 bases). CDR3 size: 11 residues. The germline V gene encodes CDR1 GTSNPN and CDR2 SVGIG (reference sequence). V lost 8 bases, J lost 5 bases, and 11 bases lay in between.

This clonotype was seen at least ten times. The chain combines TRBV28 with TRBJ2-7; D uncertain. The CDR3 consists of 16 residues. The V and J ends lost 3 bases and 3 bases respectively, with 18 bases between them. Germline V gives CDR1 MDHEN, CDR2 SYDVKM. CDR3 sequence (DNA): TGTGCCAGCAGTTTTGATGGTCTAAGAAACGGCTACGAGCAGTACTTC. It yields the protein CASSFDGLRNGYEQYF.

This clonotype was detected many times. This sequence joins TRBV29-1 and TRBJ1-5, with D possibly matching TRBD1 (5 bases). Germline V gene data show CDR1 as SQVTM and CDR2 as ANQGSEA. Trimming removed 4 bases from V and 0 bases from J, with 7 bases in between. The CDR3 is 13 residues long. CDR3 residues: CSVGQFSNQPQHF. The CDR3 nucleotides read TGCAGCGTTGGACAGTTTAGCAATCAGCCCCAGCATTTT.

This sequence joins TRBV20-1 and TRBJ2-3; the D gene is possibly TRBD1 (6 bases). The CDR3 has 11 residues. Trimming left V 6 bases short and J 6 bases short, with 10 bases between. From germline, CDR1 is DFQATT and CDR2 SNEGSKA (reference sequence). This CDR3 is CSAYRVDTQYF. The DNA of the CDR3 is TGCAGTGCATACAGGGTGGATACGCAGTATTTT.

This chain connects TRBV29-1 to TRBJ2-6; D may be TRBD1 or TRBD2 (5 bases each). Germline V gene data show CDR1 as SQVTM and CDR2 as ANQGSEA. The germline V and J ends were trimmed by 3 bases and 2 bases, with 8 bases remaining between them. This CDR3 contains 14 residues. In DNA form, the CDR3 reads TGCAGCGTTGACAGGGACGCTGGGGCCAACGTCCTGACTTTC. As protein: CSVDRDAGANVLTF.

This clonotype was observed many times. The rearrangement joins TRBV20-1 to TRBJ2-3; 8 positions agree with TRBD2. Germline V gives CDR1 DFQATT, CDR2 SNEGSKA (reference sequence). V was pared by 6 bases and J by 4 bases, with 6 bases of the junction left unmatched. The CDR3 is 13 residues long. The CDR3 nucleotides read TGCAGTGCCCTAATGACTAGCGCAGATACGCAGTATTTT. Translation gives CSALMTSADTQYF.

This clonotype showed up many times. The chain links TRBV20-1 to TRBJ1-2; 7 bases align to TRBD1. The junction had 6 bases not matched to a gene; V was cut back by 3 bases and J by 2 bases. In germline, CDR1 is DFQATT, CDR2 SNEGSKA (reference sequence). This CDR3 region has 14 residues. CDR3 region: CSASRDRDNYGYTF. As DNA, the CDR3 is TGCAGTGCTAGCCGAGACAGGGACAACTATGGCTACACCTTC.

The V call is TRBV7-2, the J call TRBJ1-5; TRBD1 matches 7 bases. The V and J ends lost 1 base and 8 bases, in that order; junction bases with no gene match: 11. The CDR3 contains 16 residues. CDR1 is SGHTA and CDR2 is FQGNSA in the germline V gene. The CDR3 region has the DNA TGTGCCAGCAGCTTAGGCAGGGCAGGGGGGTTGAAGCCCCAGCATTTT. Translated: CASSLGRAGGLKPQHF.

This chain uses TRBV6-4 with TRBJ1-2; TRBD1 matches 8 bases. The CDR3 has 16 amino acids. Germline V lookup: CDR1 MRHNA, CDR2 SNTAGT. The trim removed 4 bases at V and 6 bases at J, leaving 13 bases unmatched. CDR3 amino acids: CASSVQMGTGIDGYTF. The CDR3 bases are TGTGCCAGCAGTGTTCAGATGGGGACAGGTATCGATGGCTACACCTTC.

The chain couples TRBV7-8 to TRBJ2-5; D remains unclear. V was shortened by 2 bases and J by 4 bases, with 8 bases between the two germline ends. In germline, CDR1 is SGHVS, CDR2 FQNEAQ. The CDR3 totals 13 residues. The CDR3 protein is CASSLYRSETQYF. As DNA, the CDR3 is TGTGCCAGCAGCTTATACCGATCAGAGACCCAGTACTTC. Based on the CDR3 plus reference TRBV7-8 and TRBJ2-5, the full variable domain is GAGVSQSPRYKVAKRGQDVALRCDPISGHVSLFWYQQALGQGPEFLTYFQNEAQLDKSGLPSDRFFAERPEGSVSTLKIQRTQQEDSAVYLCASSLYRSETQYFGPGTRLLVL.

The rearrangement links TRBV3-1 to TRBJ1-1; 8 bases map to TRBD1. The CDR3 is made up of 14 amino acids. Germline trimming cut 3 bases from V and 4 bases from J; bases unmatched to any gene: 4. CDR1 is LGHDT and CDR2 is YNNKEL in the germline V gene (reference sequence). CDR3 nucleotide sequence: TGTGCCAGCAGCCACCGACAGGGGAGCACTGAAGCTTTCTTT. Amino acid sequence: CASSHRQGSTEAFF. Filled out from reference TRBV3-1 and TRBJ1-1, the complete variable domain reads DTAVSQTPKYLVTQMGNDKSIKCEQNLGHDTMYWYKQDSKKFLKIMFSYNNKELIINETVPNRFSPKSPDKAHLNLHINSLELGDSAVYFCASSHRQGSTEAFFGQGTRLTVV.

This chain links TRBV20-1 with TRBJ2-7; 8 nucleotides match TRBD2. Germline CDR1 is DFQATT and CDR2 is SNEGSKA (reference sequence). The CDR3 is 15 residues long. V lost 0 bases, J lost 2 bases, and 6 bases stayed unmatched. CDR3 nucleotide sequence: TGCAGTGCTAGAGATCCGGCGGGAGGCGCCTACGAGCAGTACTTC. Its protein product is CSARDPAGGAYEQYF.

This sequence joins TRBV15 and TRBJ2-5, with D uncertain. Germline assignment: CDR1 LNHNV and CDR2 YYDKDF (reference sequence). This CDR3 region has 13 residues. V gave up 1 base and J gave up 2 bases, with 5 bases separating them. The CDR3 region is CATSRALQETQYF. CDR3 bases: TGTGCCACCAGCAGAGCTCTTCAAGAGACCCAGTACTTC.

This clonotype was seen many times. The chain employs TRBV20-1 and TRBJ2-7; TRBD2 matches 12 bases. The CDR3 spans 15 residues. J lost 0 bases, V lost 6 bases, and 6 bases had no gene match. Germline CDR1 reads DFQATT; CDR2 reads SNEGSKA (reference sequence). The CDR3 sequence is CSARPTSGSSYEQYF. CDR3 nucleotides: TGCAGTGCCCGTCCGACTAGCGGGAGCTCCTACGAGCAGTACTTC.

The rearrangement links TRBV7-8 to TRBJ1-2; no firm D call. CDR1 and CDR2 from the germline V gene are SGHVS and FQNEAQ. The CDR3 has 14 residues. V lost 5 bases and J 4 bases, leaving 14 bases between the germline ends. The CDR3 sequence is CASSPRGIPYGYTF. The DNA of the CDR3 is TGTGCCAGCAGCCCGCGAGGGATCCCCTATGGCTACACCTTC.